These 14 T cell receptor beta chains share one sample of origin, sequenced in a study of OX40 agonist ivuxolimab in advanced cancers. Clones were read by immunoSEQ multiplex PCR, and TCRdb kept only the in-frame ones, dropping some. The profile shows some 43,000 clones, around 87% of them singletons. The material sequenced was CD4+ or CD8+ T cells sorted from blood, taken in a trial of the OX40 agonist ivuxolimab. The origin of the receptors is an adult with an advanced solid tumor such as melanoma, head and neck, liver or kidney cancer.

This sequence joins TRBV6-4 and TRBJ2-3; D uncertain. V lost 4 bases to trimming and J lost 2 bases, with 10 bases between them. This CDR3 comprises 14 residues. The germline CDR1 and CDR2 sequences are MRHNA and SNTAGT. As DNA, the CDR3 is TGTGCCAGCAGTGGCGAGGAGAACACAGATACGCAGTATTTT. It is translated as CASSGEENTDTQYF.

The V and J genes are TRBV9 and TRBJ2-2; D may match TRBD1 or TRBD2 (5 bases each). The CDR3 sequence is 17 residues long. Germline assignment: CDR1 SGDLS and CDR2 YYNGEE. V dropped 4 bases and J dropped 5 bases, with 21 bases sitting between them. The CDR3 sequence: CASSLPVGDPITGELFF. The CDR3 DNA reads as TGTGCCAGCAGCCTACCCGTCGGGGACCCCATTACCGGGGAGCTGTTTTTT. Combining the CDR3 with reference TRBV9 and TRBJ2-2 gives the whole variable domain DSGVTQTPKHLITATGQRVTLRCSPRSGDLSVYWYQQSLDQGLQFLIQYYNGEERAKGNILERFSAQQFPDLHSELNLSSLELGDSALYFCASSLPVGDPITGELFFGEGSRLTVL.

The V and J genes are TRBV9 and TRBJ1-4, with a tentative D call TRBD1 (6 bases). The CDR3 is 16 residues long. V lost 0 bases and J 8 bases, leaving 17 bases between the germline ends. The germline V gene encodes CDR1 SGDLS and CDR2 YYNGEE. This chain's CDR3 is CASSVEGGGANEKLFF. The CDR3 region has the DNA TGTGCCAGCAGCGTAGAGGGCGGGGGGGCGAACGAAAAACTGTTTTTT.

The rearrangement joins TRBV30 to TRBJ2-1, with TRBD2 as a possible D gene (6 bases). CDR1 GTSNPN and CDR2 SVGIG come from the germline V gene (reference sequence). V dropped 5 bases and J dropped 8 bases, with 25 bases sitting between them. The CDR3 covers 16 residues. CDR3 nucleotide sequence: TGTGCCTGGGGCCCCCGCCTAGCGAGTGACTATGATGAGCAGTTCTTC. It yields the protein CAWGPRLASDYDEQFF.

The CDR3 DNA reads TGTGCCGGGGTCACCTACAATGAGCAGTTCTTC. Its translation is CAGVTYNEQFF. The genes are TRBV5-4 and TRBJ2-1; D not certain. The V and J ends lost 10 bases and 2 bases respectively, with 7 bases between them. CDR3 length equals 11 residues. Germline lookup yields CDR1 SGHNT and CDR2 YYREEE (reference sequence).

Written as DNA, the CDR3 is TGTGCCAGCAGCGTAGGTCAAGCGGGGCTTAGCACAGATACGCAGTATTTT. Translating it yields CASSVGQAGLSTDTQYF. The gene calls are TRBV9 and TRBJ2-3; TRBD2 matches 7 bases. Germline V gene lookup returns CDR1 SGDLS and CDR2 YYNGEE. The length of the CDR3 is 17 residues. Trimming at V came to 0 bases and at J to 0 bases, leaving 7 bases not matched to a gene.

This clone came up many times. The chain is built from TRBV7-9 and TRBJ1-6, with 9 bases identical to TRBD1. The J segment lost 10 bases and the V segment lost 4 bases, leaving 8 bases of the junction unmatched. Germline lookup yields CDR1 SEHNR and CDR2 FQNEAQ (reference sequence). The CDR3 sequence is 15 residues long. The CDR3 loop reads CASSSEGTGRSPLHF. The CDR3 DNA reads TGTGCCAGCAGCTCAGAGGGGACAGGGAGGTCACCCCTCCACTTT.

J is TRBJ1-4 and V is TRBV12-5; 10 positions match TRBD1. Germline V CDR1 and CDR2: LGHNT, FRNRAP. The ends lost 3 bases at V and 4 bases at J; junction bases unmatched: 8. The CDR3 has 17 residues. This CDR3 reads CASGFLLTGGNNEKLFF. The CDR3 DNA follows: TGTGCTAGTGGTTTTCTTTTGACAGGGGGCAATAATGAAAAACTGTTTTTT.

The chain has TRBV4-2 and TRBJ1-1, with 11 bases fitting TRBD1. Looked up from germline, CDR1 is LGHNA and CDR2 is YNFKEQ. The J segment lost 4 bases and the V segment lost 4 bases, leaving 2 bases of the junction unmatched. The CDR3 is made up of 14 amino acids. CDR3 nucleotide sequence: TGTGCCAGCAGCCTCGGGACAGGGGGCACTGAAGCTTTCTTT. It codes for CASSLGTGGTEAFF.

The V and J genes are TRBV19 and TRBJ1-6; TRBD1 might be the D (5 bases). The CDR3 runs 16 residues. Trimming cost V 1 base and J 0 bases, with 7 bases left between them. Germline CDR1 and CDR2: LNHDA and SQIVND (reference sequence). DNA for the CDR3: TGTGCCAGTAGTATAGCAGGGAGCTCCTATAATTCACCCCTCCACTTT. It encodes CASSIAGSSYNSPLHF.

The chain employs TRBV6-1 and TRBJ1-3; the D is unclear. Germline V gives CDR1 MNHNS, CDR2 SASEGT. V was shortened by 4 bases and J by 0 bases, with 13 bases between the two germline ends. The CDR3 extends over 16 amino acids. The CDR3 coding sequence is TGTGCCAGCAGTGTACATGGGTCGAGCTCTGGAAACACCATATATTTT. Translating it yields CASSVHGSSSGNTIYF.

CDR3 residues: CASSPEDRGYSPLHF. The CDR3 DNA follows: TGTGCCAGCAGCCCAGAGGACAGGGGTTATTCACCCCTCCACTTT. The V gene is TRBV9, the J gene TRBJ1-6; 9 positions agree with TRBD1. Germline V gene lookup returns CDR1 SGDLS and CDR2 YYNGEE. This CDR3 region has 15 residues. The V gene end was trimmed by 4 bases and the J gene end by 8 bases; junction bases not matched to a gene: 7.

The rearrangement joins TRBV7-2 to TRBJ2-4, with 9 positions matching TRBD1. With 3 bases clipped from V and 2 bases from J, the junction kept 5 bases outside the gene matches. The CDR3 spans 16 residues. Germline loops: CDR1 SGHTA, CDR2 FQGNSA. DNA for the CDR3: TGTGCCAGCAGCTTTCGGGACAGGGTGCCCAAAAACATTCAGTACTTC. This sequence encodes CASSFRDRVPKNIQYF.

V usage is TRBV5-1 and J usage is TRBJ1-1; D perhaps matches TRBD1 (5 bases). V was pared by 7 bases and J by 4 bases, with 17 bases between. CDR3 length equals 14 residues. Looked up from germline, CDR1 is SGHRS and CDR2 is YFSETQ. CDR3 amino acids: CASGLGRGSTEAFF. CDR3 bases: TGCGCCAGCGGACTGGGACGGGGGAGCACTGAAGCTTTCTTT.